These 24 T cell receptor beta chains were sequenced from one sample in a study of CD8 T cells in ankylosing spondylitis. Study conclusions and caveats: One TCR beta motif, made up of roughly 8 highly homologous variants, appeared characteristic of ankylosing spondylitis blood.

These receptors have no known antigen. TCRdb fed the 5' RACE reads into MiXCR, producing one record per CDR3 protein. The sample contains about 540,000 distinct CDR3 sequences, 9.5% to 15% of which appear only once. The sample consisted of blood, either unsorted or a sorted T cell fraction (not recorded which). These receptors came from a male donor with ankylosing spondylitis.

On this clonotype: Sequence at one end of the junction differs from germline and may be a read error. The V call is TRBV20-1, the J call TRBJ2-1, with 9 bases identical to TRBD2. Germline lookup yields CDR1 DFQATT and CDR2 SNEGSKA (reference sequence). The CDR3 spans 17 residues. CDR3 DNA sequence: TGCTGTGCTAGAGAGGCGGACGGACTAGCGCCCTACAATGAGCAGTTCTTC. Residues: CCAREADGLAPYNEQFF.

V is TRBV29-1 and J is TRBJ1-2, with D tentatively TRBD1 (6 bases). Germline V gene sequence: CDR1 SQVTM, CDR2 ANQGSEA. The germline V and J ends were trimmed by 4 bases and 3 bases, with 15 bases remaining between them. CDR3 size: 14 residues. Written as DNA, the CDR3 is TGCAGCGTTGGGCCAGGGGAGGTCCACTATGGCTACACCTTC. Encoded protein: CSVGPGEVHYGYTF.

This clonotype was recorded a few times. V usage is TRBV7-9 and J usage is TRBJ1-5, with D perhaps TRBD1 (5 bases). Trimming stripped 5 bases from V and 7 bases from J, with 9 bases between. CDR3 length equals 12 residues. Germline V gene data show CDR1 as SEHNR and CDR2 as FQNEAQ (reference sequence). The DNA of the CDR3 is TGTGCCAGCAGCCAGGGTAGGCAGCCCCAGCATTTT. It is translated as CASSQGRQPQHF.

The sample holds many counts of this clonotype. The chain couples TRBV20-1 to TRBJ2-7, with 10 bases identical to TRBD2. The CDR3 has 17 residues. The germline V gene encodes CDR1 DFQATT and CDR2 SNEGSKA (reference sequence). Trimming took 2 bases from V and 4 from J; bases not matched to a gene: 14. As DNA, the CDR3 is TGCAGTGCTAGACCTACTCAGCCTAGCGGGAGTGAGTACGAGCAGTACTTC. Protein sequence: CSARPTQPSGSEYEQYF.

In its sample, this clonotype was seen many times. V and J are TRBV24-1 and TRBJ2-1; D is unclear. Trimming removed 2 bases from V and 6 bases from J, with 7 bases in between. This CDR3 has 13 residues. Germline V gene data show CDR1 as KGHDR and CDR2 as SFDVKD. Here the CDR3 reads CATSDSTANEQFF. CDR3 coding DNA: TGTGCCACCAGTGATTCTACAGCCAATGAGCAGTTCTTC.

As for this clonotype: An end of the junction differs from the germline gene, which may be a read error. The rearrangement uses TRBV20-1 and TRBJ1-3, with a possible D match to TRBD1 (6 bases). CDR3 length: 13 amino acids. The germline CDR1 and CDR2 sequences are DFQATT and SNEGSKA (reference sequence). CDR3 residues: CSARGTGRNTIYF. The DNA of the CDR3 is TGCAGTGCGAGAGGAACAGGGCGGAACACCATATATTTT.

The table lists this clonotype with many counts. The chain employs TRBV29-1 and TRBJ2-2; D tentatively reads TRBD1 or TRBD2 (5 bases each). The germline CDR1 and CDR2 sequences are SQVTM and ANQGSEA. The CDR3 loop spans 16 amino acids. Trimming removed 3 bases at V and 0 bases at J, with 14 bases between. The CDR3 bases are TGCAGCGTTGATTTTGTTGAGGGACCGAACACCGGGGAGCTGTTTTTT. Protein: CSVDFVEGPNTGELFF.

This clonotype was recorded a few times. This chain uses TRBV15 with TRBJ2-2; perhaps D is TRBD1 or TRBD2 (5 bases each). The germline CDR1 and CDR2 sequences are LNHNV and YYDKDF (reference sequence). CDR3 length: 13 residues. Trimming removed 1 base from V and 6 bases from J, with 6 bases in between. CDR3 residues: CATSRVGAGELFF. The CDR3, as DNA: TGTGCCACCAGCAGAGTGGGGGCCGGGGAGCTGTTTTTT.

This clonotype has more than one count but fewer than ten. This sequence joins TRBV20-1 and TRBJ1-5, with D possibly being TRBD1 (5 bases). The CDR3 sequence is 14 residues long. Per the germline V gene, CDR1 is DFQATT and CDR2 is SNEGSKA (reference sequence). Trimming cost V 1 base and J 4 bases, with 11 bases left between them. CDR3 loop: CSARAGSRNQPQHF. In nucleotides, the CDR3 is TGCAGTGCTAGAGCAGGGTCGAGGAATCAGCCCCAGCATTTT.

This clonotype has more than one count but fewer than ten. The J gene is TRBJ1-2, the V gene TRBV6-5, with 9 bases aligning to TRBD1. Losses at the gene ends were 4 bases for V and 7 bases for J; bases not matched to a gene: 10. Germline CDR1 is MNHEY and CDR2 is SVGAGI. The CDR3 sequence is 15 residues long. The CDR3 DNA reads TGTGCCAGCAGTTTGGGACAGGGTAACTGGGGTGGCTACACCTTC. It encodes CASSLGQGNWGGYTF.

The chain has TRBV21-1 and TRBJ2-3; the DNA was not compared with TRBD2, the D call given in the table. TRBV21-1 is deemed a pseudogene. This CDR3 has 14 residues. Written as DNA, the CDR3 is TGTGCCAGCAGCAGCGGAGGTTCCACAGATACGCAGTATTTT. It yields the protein CASSSGGSTDTQYF.

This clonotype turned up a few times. The CDR3 here is CASSVGLRNTGELFF. The DNA for the CDR3 is TGTGCCAGCAGCGTAGGGCTGAGGAACACCGGGGAGCTGTTTTTT. J is TRBJ2-2 and V is TRBV9; D not resolved. The germline V and J ends were trimmed by 0 bases and 1 base, with 7 bases remaining between them. The CDR3 has 15 residues. The germline gives CDR1 SGDLS, CDR2 YYNGEE.

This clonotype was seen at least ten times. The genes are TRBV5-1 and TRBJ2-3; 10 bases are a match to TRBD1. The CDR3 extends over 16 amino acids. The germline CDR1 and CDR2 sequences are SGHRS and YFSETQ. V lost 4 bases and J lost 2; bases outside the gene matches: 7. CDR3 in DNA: TGCGCCAGCAGCGGGGGACAGGGGACTCTCACAGATACGCAGTATTTT. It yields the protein CASSGGQGTLTDTQYF.

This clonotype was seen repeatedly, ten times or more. CDR3 sequence (DNA): TGTGCCAGCAGGGGCCTTAGCAATCAGCCCCAGCATTTT. This sequence encodes CASRGLSNQPQHF. This chain joins TRBV28 and TRBJ1-5; D not certain. This CDR3 has 13 residues. Germline values: CDR1 MDHEN, CDR2 SYDVKM. The germline V and J ends were trimmed by 6 bases and 0 bases, with 6 bases remaining between them.

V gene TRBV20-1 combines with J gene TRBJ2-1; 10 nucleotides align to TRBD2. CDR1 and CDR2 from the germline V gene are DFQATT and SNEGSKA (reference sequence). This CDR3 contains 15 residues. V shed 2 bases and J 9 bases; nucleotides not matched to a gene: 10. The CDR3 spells CSARSPSGSIVEQFF. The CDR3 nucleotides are TGCAGTGCTAGAAGCCCTAGCGGGAGCATTGTTGAGCAGTTCTTC.

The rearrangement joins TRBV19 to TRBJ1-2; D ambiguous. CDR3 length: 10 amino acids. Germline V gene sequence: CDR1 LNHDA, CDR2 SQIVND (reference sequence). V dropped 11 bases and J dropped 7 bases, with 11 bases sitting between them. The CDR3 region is CASFSGGYTF. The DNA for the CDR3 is TGTGCCTCCTTTTCGGGTGGCTACACCTTC.

The CDR3 DNA sequence: TGCGCCAGCAGCTTTACTAGCGGGGGGTTATACGAGCAGTACGTC. This gives the protein CASSFTSGGLYEQYV. The chain combines TRBV5-1 with TRBJ2-7; 12 positions match TRBD2. The CDR3 consists of 15 residues. Germline V CDR1 and CDR2: SGHRS, YFSETQ. V was clipped by 2 bases and J by 4 bases; unmatched bases: 4.

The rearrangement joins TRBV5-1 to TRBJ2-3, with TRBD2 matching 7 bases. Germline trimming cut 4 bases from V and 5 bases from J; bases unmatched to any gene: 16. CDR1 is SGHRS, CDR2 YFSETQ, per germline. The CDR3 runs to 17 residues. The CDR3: CASSAGTNVHGGDTQYF. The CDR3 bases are TGCGCCAGCAGCGCCGGGACTAATGTTCACGGTGGAGATACGCAGTATTTT.

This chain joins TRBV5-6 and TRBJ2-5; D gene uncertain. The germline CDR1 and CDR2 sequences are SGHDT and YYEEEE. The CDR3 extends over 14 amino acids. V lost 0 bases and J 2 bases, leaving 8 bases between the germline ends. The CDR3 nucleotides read TGTGCCAGCAGCTTGGTTCCGACTCAAGAGACCCAGTACTTC. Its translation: CASSLVPTQETQYF.

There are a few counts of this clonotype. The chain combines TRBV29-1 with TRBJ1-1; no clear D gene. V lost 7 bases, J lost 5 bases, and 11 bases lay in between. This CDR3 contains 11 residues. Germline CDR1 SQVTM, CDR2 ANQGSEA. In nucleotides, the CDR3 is TGCAGCGGGAAGCACGCAACTGAAGCTTTCTTT. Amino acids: CSGKHATEAFF.

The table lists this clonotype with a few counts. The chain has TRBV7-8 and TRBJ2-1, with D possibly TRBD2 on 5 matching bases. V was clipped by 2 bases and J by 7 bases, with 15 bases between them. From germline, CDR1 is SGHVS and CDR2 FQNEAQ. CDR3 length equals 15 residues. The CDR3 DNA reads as TGTGCCAGCAGCTTAATTGAGGGCCCTCCGAATGAGCAGTTCTTC. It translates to CASSLIEGPPNEQFF. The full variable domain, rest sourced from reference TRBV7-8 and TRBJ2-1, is GAGVSQSPRYKVAKRGQDVALRCDPISGHVSLFWYQQALGQGPEFLTYFQNEAQLDKSGLPSDRFFAERPEGSVSTLKIQRTQQEDSAVYLCASSLIEGPPNEQFFGPGTRLTVL.

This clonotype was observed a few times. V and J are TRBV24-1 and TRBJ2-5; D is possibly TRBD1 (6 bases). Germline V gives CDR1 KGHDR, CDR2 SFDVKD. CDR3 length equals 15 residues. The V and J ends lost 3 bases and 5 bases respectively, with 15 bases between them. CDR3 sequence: CATSDQGRHSETQYF. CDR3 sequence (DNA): TGTGCCACCAGTGATCAGGGGCGGCACTCCGAGACCCAGTACTTC.

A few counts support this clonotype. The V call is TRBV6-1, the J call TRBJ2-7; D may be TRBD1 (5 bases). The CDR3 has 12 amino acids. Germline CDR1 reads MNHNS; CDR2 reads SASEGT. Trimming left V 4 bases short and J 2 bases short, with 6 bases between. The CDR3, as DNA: TGTGCCAGCAGTGGGACAACCTACGAGCAGTACGTC. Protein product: CASSGTTYEQYV.

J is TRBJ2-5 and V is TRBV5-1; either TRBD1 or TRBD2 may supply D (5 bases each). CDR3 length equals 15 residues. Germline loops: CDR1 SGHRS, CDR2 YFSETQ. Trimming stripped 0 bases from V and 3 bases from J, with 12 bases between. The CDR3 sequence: CASSLVRGPEETQYF. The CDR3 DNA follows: TGCGCCAGCAGCTTGGTTCGGGGACCCGAAGAGACCCAGTACTTC.